Each of the 15 T cell receptor beta chains below was sequenced from the same sample in a study of control samples from healthy donors and cancer patients. The protocol was immunoSEQ multiplex PCR, while the TCRdb copy is restricted to in-frame clones and leaves out a portion. The sample includes approximately 150,000 clones, roughly 88% of them seen just once. The sequenced sample was blood. These receptors came from a man younger than 35 in good health.

The V gene is TRBV9, the J gene TRBJ1-3, with D perhaps TRBD1 (5 bases). Germline V lookup: CDR1 SGDLS, CDR2 YYNGEE. The V end lost 0 bases, the J end lost 2 bases, and 12 bases lay between the germline ends. The CDR3 loop spans 16 amino acids. The CDR3 region is CASSVESRDPGNTIYF. CDR3 coding DNA: TGTGCCAGCAGCGTAGAGTCGAGGGACCCTGGAAACACCATATATTTT.

On this clone itself: Other nucleotide sequences from this sample produce the same CDR3. The V and J genes are TRBV7-9 and TRBJ1-2; maybe TRBD1 (5 bases). The V end lost 1 base, the J end lost 8 bases, and 5 bases lay between the germline ends. The CDR3 covers 11 residues. Germline-derived CDR1 and CDR2 are SEHNR and FQNEAQ (reference sequence). The CDR3 here is CASSLGGGYTF. DNA of the CDR3: TGTGCCAGCAGCTTAGGGGGCGGCTACACCTTC.

The rearrangement joins TRBV12-3 or TRBV12-4 to TRBJ2-5; no definite D call. This CDR3 has 13 amino acids. V was cut by 3 bases and J by 5 bases, with 10 bases left in between. The CDR3 nucleotides are TGTGCCAGCAGTTTTAACAGAGACGAGACCCAGTACTTC. Protein: CASSFNRDETQYF.

The genes are TRBV7-3 and TRBJ1-1; D may be TRBD1 (6 bases). The V gene's germline CDR1 is SGHTA and CDR2 FQGTGA. There are 13 residues in the CDR3. Trimming removed 2 bases from V and 5 bases from J, with 9 bases in between. The DNA of the CDR3 is TGTGCCAGCAGCTTAGGGCAGGGGACTGAAGCTTTCTTT. Its protein is CASSLGQGTEAFF. The full variable domain, with the rest looked up from reference TRBV7-3 and TRBJ1-1, is GAGVSQTPSNKVTEKGKYVELRCDPISGHTALYWYRQSLGQGPEFLIYFQGTGAADDSGLPNDRFFAVRPEGSVSTLKIQRTERGDSAVYLCASSLGQGTEAFFGQGTRLTVV.

This clone was counted a few times. This chain uses TRBV7-2 with TRBJ1-1; 10 bases line up with TRBD1. Germline trimming cut 4 bases from V and 5 bases from J; bases unmatched to any gene: 4. CDR3 length: 14 residues. The germline gives CDR1 SGHTA, CDR2 FQGNSA. CDR3 amino acids: CASSSDRGRTEAFF. CDR3 sequence (DNA): TGTGCCAGCAGCTCAGACAGGGGGCGGACTGAAGCTTTCTTT.

This clone was observed once. The chain employs TRBV9 and TRBJ2-5, with 9 bases fitting TRBD2. Germline trimming cut 1 base from V and 4 bases from J; bases unmatched to any gene: 2. Germline assignment: CDR1 SGDLS and CDR2 YYNGEE. This CDR3 has 14 amino acids. The CDR3 DNA is TGTGCCAGCAGCGTAAGCGGGGGGCTAGAGACCCAGTACTTC. It yields the protein CASSVSGGLETQYF.

The J gene is TRBJ1-4, the V gene TRBV9, with 8 bases lining up with TRBD1. With V trimmed by 4 bases and J by 5 bases, 7 bases remained unmatched. Per the germline V gene, CDR1 is SGDLS and CDR2 is YYNGEE. CDR3 length equals 15 residues. CDR3 in amino acids: CASSTRQGPNEKLFF. The CDR3 DNA is TGTGCCAGCAGCACTCGACAGGGGCCGAATGAAAAACTGTTTTTT.

V usage is TRBV6-5 and J usage is TRBJ1-4; no reliable D call. The germline V gene has CDR1 MNHEY and CDR2 SVGAGI. The germline V and J ends were trimmed by 6 bases and 1 base, with 12 bases remaining between them. CDR3 length equals 15 residues. The CDR3 nucleotides are TGTGCCAGCAGCCCACGTGAGCTAACTAATGAAAAACTGTTTTTT. Encoded protein: CASSPRELTNEKLFF.

The V gene is TRBV6-2 or TRBV6-3, the J gene TRBJ2-2, with TRBD2 as a possible D gene (6 bases). Trimming stripped 4 bases from V and 2 bases from J, with 8 bases between. The CDR3 is made up of 14 amino acids. CDR1 MNHEY and CDR2 SVGEGT come from the germline V gene. Written as DNA, the CDR3 is TGTGCCAGCAGTTGGGGACTTAACACCGGGGAGCTGTTTTTT. Amino acids: CASSWGLNTGELFF.

The V gene is TRBV7-9, the J gene TRBJ2-3, with D possibly being TRBD2 (6 bases). The germline gives CDR1 SEHNR, CDR2 FQNEAQ (reference sequence). This CDR3 is built from 13 residues. Trimming stripped 1 base from V and 13 bases from J, with 15 bases between. For the CDR3, the DNA is TGTGCCAGCAGCTTAGGGGGGGACCCTAGGGAGTATTTT. Amino acids: CASSLGGDPREYF. The variable domain in full, with the rest retrieved from reference TRBV7-9 and TRBJ2-3, is DTGVSQNPRHKITKRGQNVTFRCDPISEHNRLYWYRQTLGQGPEFLTYFQNEAQLEKSRLLSDRFSAERPKGSFSTLEIQRTEQGDSAMYLCASSLGGDPREYFGPGTRLTVL.

This rearrangement joins TRBV5-4 to TRBJ2-7, with TRBD1 as a possible D gene (5 bases). The CDR3 runs to 14 residues. The ends were cut back, 4 bases at V and 0 bases at J, with 11 bases in the middle. CDR1 SGHNT and CDR2 YYREEE come from the germline V gene (reference sequence). The CDR3 DNA reads TGTGCCAGCAGCCGTTTGACAGACTCCTACGAGCAGTACTTC. This codes for CASSRLTDSYEQYF.

CDR3 nucleotides: TGTGCCAGCCTGACGGCGAGCTCCTACGAGCAGTACTTC. Encoded protein: CASLTASSYEQYF. V usage is TRBV28 and J usage is TRBJ2-7; D is unclear. Trimming removed 8 bases at V and 0 bases at J, with 11 bases between. The length of the CDR3 is 13 residues. Germline lookup yields CDR1 MDHEN and CDR2 SYDVKM.

The rearrangement uses TRBV18 and TRBJ1-2; TRBD1 aligns across 10 bases. CDR1 and CDR2 from the germline V gene are KGHSH and LQKENI. This CDR3 is 14 amino acids long. J was trimmed by 8 bases and V by 3 bases; bases with no gene match: 6. CDR3 region: CASSPTGTGEGYTF. CDR3 in DNA: TGTGCCAGCTCACCTACCGGGACAGGGGAAGGCTACACCTTC.

The chain employs TRBV7-3 and TRBJ2-3; the D is unclear. CDR3 length: 13 amino acids. Trimming left V 5 bases short and J 3 bases short, with 9 bases between. Germline-derived CDR1 and CDR2 are SGHTA and FQGTGA. CDR3 DNA: TGTGCCAGCAGCAACCTAGTAACAGATACGCAGTATTTT. Translated, it gives CASSNLVTDTQYF.

The chain uses TRBV14 and TRBJ2-3; D remains ambiguous. CDR1 SGHDN and CDR2 FVKESK come from the germline V gene. Deletions cut 0 bases from V and 2 bases from J, with 9 bases between. The CDR3 covers 15 residues. CDR3 region: CASSQEWTYTDTQYF. The CDR3 region has the DNA TGTGCCAGCAGCCAAGAGTGGACCTACACAGATACGCAGTATTTT. Complete variable domain (other parts from reference TRBV14 and TRBJ2-3): EAGVTQFPSHSVIEKGQTVTLRCDPISGHDNLYWYRRVMGKEIKFLLHFVKESKQDESGMPNNRFLAERTGGTYSTLKVQPAELEDSGVYFCASSQEWTYTDTQYFGPGTRLTVL.